These 8 T cell receptor beta chains were sequenced from one sample in a study of identical twins (dated by TCRdb to between 2015 and 2016). Receptors were amplified or captured by 5' RACE. The instrument given in TCRdb is Illumina HiSeq 2000. TCRdb handled the public reads itself, with Q25 trimming in fastp and clone calling in MiXCR, and kept productive beta chains. Rows merge per CDR3 protein into single entries with the most common DNA and genes. For this sample the table gives approximately 890,000 distinct CDR3 sequences, of which roughly an eighth were detected only once. The ten largest clones represent around 1.5% of the sample. Another study also made use of these data, one on yellow fever vaccine responses in identical twins.

Sequencing used PBMCs. The receptors were sampled from a woman aged 18-29 years in good health.

This clonotype was picked up many times. The chain carries TRBV13 and TRBJ2-3, with unresolved D. Germline CDR1 is PRHDT and CDR2 is FYEKMQ (reference sequence). The V end was cut by 4 bases, the J end by 4 bases, with 6 bases between. This CDR3 comprises 12 residues. This CDR3 is CASSYSSDTQYF. In DNA, the CDR3 is TGTGCCAGCAGCTACTCCTCAGATACGCAGTATTTT.

This clonotype occurred a few times. The CDR3 region has the DNA TGTGCCAGCAGCCATGACAGGGAGCAAGAGACCCAGTACTTC. This gives the protein CASSHDREQETQYF. This rearrangement joins TRBV7-4 to TRBJ2-5; 7 bases are shared with TRBD1. CDR1 SGHVT and CDR2 SQSDAQ come from the germline V gene. The CDR3 has 14 residues. Losses at the gene ends were 5 bases for V and 2 bases for J; bases not matched to a gene: 5.

The chain couples TRBV12-3 or TRBV12-4 to TRBJ2-3; 11 bases match TRBD2. V lost 5 bases and J lost 8; bases outside the gene matches: 15. This CDR3 is 17 amino acids long. The CDR3 is CASSPRGSGGDTGTQYF. The CDR3 DNA follows: TGTGCCAGCAGTCCCCGGGGTAGCGGGGGGGATACTGGTACGCAGTATTTT.

The chain combines TRBV18 with TRBJ2-5; D unresolved. Germline CDR1 and CDR2: KGHSH and LQKENI. The CDR3 has 13 amino acids. V was cut by 2 bases and J by 3 bases, with 7 bases left in between. The CDR3 DNA is TGTGCCAGCTCACCATTCTCCAAAGAGACCCAGTACTTC. It codes for CASSPFSKETQYF.

This rearrangement joins TRBV11-2 to TRBJ1-1; a weak D match, TRBD1 (5 bases). Deletions cut 4 bases from V and 3 bases from J, with 15 bases between. Germline V gene data show CDR1 as SGHAT and CDR2 as FQNNGV. The CDR3 extends over 15 amino acids. Here the CDR3 reads CASSSGRGEDTEAFF. The CDR3, as DNA: TGTGCCAGCAGCTCCGGGCGGGGCGAGGACACTGAAGCTTTCTTT.

In its sample, this clonotype was seen a few times. The genes are TRBV7-3 and TRBJ2-7; weak D call: TRBD2 (6 bases). The germline gives CDR1 SGHTA, CDR2 FQGTGA. V gave up 4 bases and J gave up 6 bases, with 13 bases separating them. This CDR3 has 13 residues. The CDR3 sequence is CASSSGLGGEQYF. The CDR3 region has the DNA TGTGCCAGCAGCTCCGGACTGGGGGGCGAGCAGTACTTC.

This clonotype was seen many times. The chain carries TRBV15 and TRBJ1-2; D is unclear. In germline, CDR1 is LNHNV, CDR2 YYDKDF (reference sequence). The V end lost 0 bases, the J end lost 0 bases, and 5 bases lay between the germline ends. The CDR3 has 14 amino acids. Here the CDR3 reads CATSRDRANYGYTF. The CDR3 DNA is TGTGCCACCAGCAGAGATCGTGCTAACTATGGCTACACCTTC.

This clonotype was counted a few times. The chain employs TRBV28 and TRBJ1-1; D may be TRBD1 (5 bases). Trimming removed 2 bases at V and 1 base at J, with 11 bases between. Germline loops: CDR1 MDHEN, CDR2 SYDVKM. This CDR3 is 15 amino acids long. The CDR3 sequence: CASSLGRVKNTEAFF. The CDR3 DNA reads TGTGCCAGCAGTTTAGGCAGGGTTAAGAACACTGAAGCTTTCTTT.